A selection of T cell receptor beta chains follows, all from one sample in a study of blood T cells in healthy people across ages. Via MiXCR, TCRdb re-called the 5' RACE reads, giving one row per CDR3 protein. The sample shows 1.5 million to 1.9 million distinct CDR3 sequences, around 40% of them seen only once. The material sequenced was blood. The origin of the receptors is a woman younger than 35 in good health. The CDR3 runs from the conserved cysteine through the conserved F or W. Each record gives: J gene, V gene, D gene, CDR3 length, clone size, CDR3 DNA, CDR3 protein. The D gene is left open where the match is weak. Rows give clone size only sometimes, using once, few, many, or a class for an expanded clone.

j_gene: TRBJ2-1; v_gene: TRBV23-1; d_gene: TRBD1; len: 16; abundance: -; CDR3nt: TGCGCCAGCAGTCCTAAGGACAGGGCTGAGTACAATGAGCAGTTCTTC; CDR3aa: CASSPKDRAEYNEQFF
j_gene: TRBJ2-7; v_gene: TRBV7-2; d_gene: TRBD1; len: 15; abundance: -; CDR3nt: TGTGCCAGCAGCGCTCGGACAGGGCCCTACAATGAGCAGTACTTC; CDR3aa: CASSARTGPYNEQYF
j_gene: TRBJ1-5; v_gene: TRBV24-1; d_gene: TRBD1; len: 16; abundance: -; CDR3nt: TGTGCCACCAGTGACGGGGGACAGGGGGTTTTTCAGCCCCAGCATTTT; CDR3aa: CATSDGGQGVFQPQHF
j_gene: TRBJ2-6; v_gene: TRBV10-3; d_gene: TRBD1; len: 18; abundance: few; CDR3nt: TGTGCCATCAGATCCGGAGGGACAGGTTTGTCCGGGGCCAACGTCCTGACTTTC; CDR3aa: CAIRSGGTGLSGANVLTF
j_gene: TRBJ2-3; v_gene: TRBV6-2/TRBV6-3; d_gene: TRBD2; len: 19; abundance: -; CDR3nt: TGTGCCAGCAGTCCCCCCGGGACTAGCGGGACTGATAACACAGATACGCAGTATTTT; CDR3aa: CASSPPGTSGTDNTDTQYF
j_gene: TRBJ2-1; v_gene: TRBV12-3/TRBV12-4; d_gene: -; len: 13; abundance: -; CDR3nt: TGTGCCAGCATCCAGGGAAATAGGCATGAGCAGTTCTTC; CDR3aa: CASIQGNRHEQFF
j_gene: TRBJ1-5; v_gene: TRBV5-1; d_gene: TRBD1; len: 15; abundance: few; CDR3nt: TGCGCCAGCAGCTCGGGACAGGGGAACAATCAGCCCCAGCATTTT; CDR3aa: CASSSGQGNNQPQHF
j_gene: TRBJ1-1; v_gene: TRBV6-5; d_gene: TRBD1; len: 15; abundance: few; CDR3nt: TGTGCCAGCAGTTGGAGACAGGGAATGGCCACTGAAGCTTTCTTT; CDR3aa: CASSWRQGMATEAFF
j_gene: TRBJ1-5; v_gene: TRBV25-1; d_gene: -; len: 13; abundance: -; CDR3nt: TGTGCCAGCAGTGAATATGGGGGCCAGCCCCAGCATTTT; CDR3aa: CASSEYGGQPQHF
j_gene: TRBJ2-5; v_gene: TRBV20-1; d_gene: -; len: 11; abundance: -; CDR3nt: TGCAGTGCGATTAGGCGAGGTGAGCAGTACTTC; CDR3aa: CSAIRRGEQYF
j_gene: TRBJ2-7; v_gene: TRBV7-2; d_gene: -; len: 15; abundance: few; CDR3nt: TGTGCCAGCGGCTCTAGCCGGGACGGATCCTACGAGCAGTACTTC; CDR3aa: CASGSSRDGSYEQYF
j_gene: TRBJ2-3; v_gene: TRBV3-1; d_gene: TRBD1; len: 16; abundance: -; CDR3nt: TGTGCCAGCAGCCACGGGACAGGGTTACGCACAGATACGCAGTATTTT; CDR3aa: CASSHGTGLRTDTQYF
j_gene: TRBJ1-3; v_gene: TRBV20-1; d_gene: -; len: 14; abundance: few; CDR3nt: TGCAGTGCTAGAGTCAGCCACTCTGGAAACACCATATATTTT; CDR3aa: CSARVSHSGNTIYF
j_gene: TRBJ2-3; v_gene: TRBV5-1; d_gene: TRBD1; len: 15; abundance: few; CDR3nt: TGCGCCAGCAGCCGCGACAGGGGGGAATCAGATACGCAGTATTTT; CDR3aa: CASSRDRGESDTQYF
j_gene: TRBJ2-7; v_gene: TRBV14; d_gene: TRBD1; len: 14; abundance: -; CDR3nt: TGTGCCAGCAGCCGCGCTACAGGGGGTTACGAGCAGTACTTC; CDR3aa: CASSRATGGYEQYF
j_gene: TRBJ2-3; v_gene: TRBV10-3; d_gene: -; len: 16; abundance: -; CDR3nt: TGTGCCATCAGTGATTGGACGCTCGGGAGCACAGATACGCAGTATTTT; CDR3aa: CAISDWTLGSTDTQYF
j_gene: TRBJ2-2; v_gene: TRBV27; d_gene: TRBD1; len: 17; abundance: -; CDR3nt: TGTGCCAGCAGTTTACAAGCAGGGGGCTTTCGCACCGGGGAGCTGTTTTTT; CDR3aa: CASSLQAGGFRTGELFF
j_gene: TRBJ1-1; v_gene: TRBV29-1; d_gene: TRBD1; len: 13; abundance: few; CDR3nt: TGCAGCGCTCAGGGGGCAATGAACACTGAAGCTTTCTTT; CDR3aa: CSAQGAMNTEAFF
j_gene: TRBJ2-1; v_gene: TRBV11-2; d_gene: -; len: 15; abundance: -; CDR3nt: TGTGCCAGCAGCTTAGAAAGTCTAGCTATCAATGAGCAGTTCTTC; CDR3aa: CASSLESLAINEQFF
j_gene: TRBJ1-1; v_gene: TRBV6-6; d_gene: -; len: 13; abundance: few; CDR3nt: TGTGCCAGCAGGCCAGGGGAGGTGGCTGAAGCTTTCTTT; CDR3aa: CASRPGEVAEAFF